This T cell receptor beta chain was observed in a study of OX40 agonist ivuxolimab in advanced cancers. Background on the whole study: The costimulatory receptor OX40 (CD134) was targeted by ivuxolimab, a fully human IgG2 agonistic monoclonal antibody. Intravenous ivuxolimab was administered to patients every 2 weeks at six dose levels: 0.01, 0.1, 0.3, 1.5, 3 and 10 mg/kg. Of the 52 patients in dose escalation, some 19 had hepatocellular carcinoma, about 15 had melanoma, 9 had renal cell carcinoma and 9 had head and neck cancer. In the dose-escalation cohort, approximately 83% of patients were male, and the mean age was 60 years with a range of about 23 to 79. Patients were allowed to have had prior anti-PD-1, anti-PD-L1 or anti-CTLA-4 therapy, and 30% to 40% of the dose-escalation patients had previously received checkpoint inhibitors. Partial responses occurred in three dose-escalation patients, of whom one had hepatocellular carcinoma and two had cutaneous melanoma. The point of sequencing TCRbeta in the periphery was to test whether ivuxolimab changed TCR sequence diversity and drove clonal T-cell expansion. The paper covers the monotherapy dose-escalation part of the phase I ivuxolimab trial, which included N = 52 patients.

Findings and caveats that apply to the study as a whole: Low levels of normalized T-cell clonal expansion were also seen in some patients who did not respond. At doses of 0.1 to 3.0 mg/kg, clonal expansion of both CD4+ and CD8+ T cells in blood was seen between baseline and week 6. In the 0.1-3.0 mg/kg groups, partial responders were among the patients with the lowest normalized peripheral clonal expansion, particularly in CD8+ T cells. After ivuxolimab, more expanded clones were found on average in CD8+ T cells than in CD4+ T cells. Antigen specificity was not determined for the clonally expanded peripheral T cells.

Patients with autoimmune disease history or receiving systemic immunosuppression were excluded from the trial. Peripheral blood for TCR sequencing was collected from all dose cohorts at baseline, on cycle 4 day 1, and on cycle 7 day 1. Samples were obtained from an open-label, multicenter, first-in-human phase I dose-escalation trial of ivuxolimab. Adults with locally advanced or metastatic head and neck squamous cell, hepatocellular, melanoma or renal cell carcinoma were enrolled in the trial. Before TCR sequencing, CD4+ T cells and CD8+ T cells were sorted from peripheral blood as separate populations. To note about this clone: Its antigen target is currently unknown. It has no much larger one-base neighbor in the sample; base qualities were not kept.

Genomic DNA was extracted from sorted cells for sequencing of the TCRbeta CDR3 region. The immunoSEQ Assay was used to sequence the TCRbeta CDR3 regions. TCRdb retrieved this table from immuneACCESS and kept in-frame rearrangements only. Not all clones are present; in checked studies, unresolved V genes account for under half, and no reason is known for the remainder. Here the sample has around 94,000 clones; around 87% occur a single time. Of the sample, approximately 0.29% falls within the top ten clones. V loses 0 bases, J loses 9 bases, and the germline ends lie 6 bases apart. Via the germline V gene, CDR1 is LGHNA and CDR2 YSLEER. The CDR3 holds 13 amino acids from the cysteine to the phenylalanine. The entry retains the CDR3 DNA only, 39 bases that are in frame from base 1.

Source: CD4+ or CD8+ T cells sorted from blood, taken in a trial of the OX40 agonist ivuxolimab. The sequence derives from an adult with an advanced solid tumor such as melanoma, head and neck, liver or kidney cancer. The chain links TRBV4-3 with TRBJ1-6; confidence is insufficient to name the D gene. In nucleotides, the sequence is TGCGCCAGCAGCCAAGATCCGGGTTCACCCCTCCACTTT. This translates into CASSQDPGSPLHF.